This TCR beta chain came from a study of CD8 T cells in ankylosing spondylitis. Study-level points and caveats: Peripheral blood samples showed relatively rare disease-linked clones, and these clones were CD8+.

Trimming took 6 bases from V and 16 from J, leaving 16 bases between them. The CDR3 has 11 residues. Per the germline V gene, CDR1 is SNHLY and CDR2 is FYNNEI. This clonotype was detected a few times. The antigen is not known. MiXCR was run by TCRdb on the 5' RACE reads, yielding one entry per CDR3 protein. This sample yields over 110,000 distinct CDR3 sequences, of which 7.5% to 9.5% are seen a single time; 7.3% belongs to the top ten. The clonotype comes from a male donor with ankylosing spondylitis. The chain is built from TRBV2 and TRBJ2-1; perhaps TRBD2 as D (5 bases). Sequenced input: synovial fluid, either unsorted or a sorted T cell fraction (not recorded which). The CDR3 region is CASSDYPPSFF. Here the CDR3 DNA reads TGTGCCAGCAGCGATTACCCCCCTAGCTTCTTC.